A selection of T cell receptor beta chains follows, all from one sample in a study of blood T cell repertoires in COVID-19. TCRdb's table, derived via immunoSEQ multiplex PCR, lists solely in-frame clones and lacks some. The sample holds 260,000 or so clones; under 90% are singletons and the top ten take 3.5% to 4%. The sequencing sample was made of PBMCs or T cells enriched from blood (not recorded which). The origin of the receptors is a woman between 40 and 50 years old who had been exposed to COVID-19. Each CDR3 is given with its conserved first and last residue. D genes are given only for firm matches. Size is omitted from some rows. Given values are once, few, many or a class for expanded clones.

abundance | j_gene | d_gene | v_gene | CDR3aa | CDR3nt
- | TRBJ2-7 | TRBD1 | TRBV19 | CASSGQVPREQYF | TGTGCCAGTAGTGGACAGGTACCTAGGGAGCAGTACTTC
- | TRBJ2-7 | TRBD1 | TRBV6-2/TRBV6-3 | CASSDRGGEQYF | TGTGCCAGCAGTGACAGGGGGGGGGAGCAGTACTTC
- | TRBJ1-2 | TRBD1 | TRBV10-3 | CAIREGGPGQGHLDF | TGTGCCATCAGGGAGGGGGGCCCCGGACAGGGGCACCTCGACTTC
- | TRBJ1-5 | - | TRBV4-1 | CASSQLDSINQPQHF | TGCGCCAGCAGCCAATTGGACTCAATCAATCAGCCCCAGCATTTT
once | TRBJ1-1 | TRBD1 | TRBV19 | CASSIAVGTGKTEAFF | TGTGCCAGTAGTATAGCTGTGGGGACAGGGAAAACTGAAGCTTTCTTT
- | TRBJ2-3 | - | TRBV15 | CATSRDLGSTDTQYF | TGTGCCACCAGCAGAGATCTCGGGAGCACAGATACGCAGTATTTT
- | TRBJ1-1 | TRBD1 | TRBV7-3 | CASSTDRGVAFF | TGTGCCAGCAGCACTGACAGGGGGGTGGCTTTCTTT
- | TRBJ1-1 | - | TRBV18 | CASSPGAEAFF | TGTGCCAGCTCCCCGGGGGCTGAAGCTTTCTTT
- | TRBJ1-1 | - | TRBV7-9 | CASSLGGATEAFF | TGTGCCAGCAGCTTAGGAGGAGCCACTGAAGCTTTCTTT
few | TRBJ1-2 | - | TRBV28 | CASSFPARDTYGYTF | TGTGCCAGCAGTTTTCCCGCTCGGGACACCTATGGCTACACCTTC
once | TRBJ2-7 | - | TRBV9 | CASSSPMGGGAHEQYF | TGTGCCAGCAGCTCACCAATGGGGGGGGGCGCCCACGAGCAGTACTTC
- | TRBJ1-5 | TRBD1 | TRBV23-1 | CASSQIWAGGLYSNQPQHF | TGCGCCAGCAGTCAAATTTGGGCAGGGGGACTTTATAGCAATCAGCCCCAGCATTTT
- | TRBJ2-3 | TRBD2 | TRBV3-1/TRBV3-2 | CASSQDGGGDTQYF | TGTGCTAGCAGCCAAGATGGGGGGGGAGATACGCAGTATTTT
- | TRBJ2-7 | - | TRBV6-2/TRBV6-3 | CASSSSTDHLSYEQYF | TGTGCCAGCAGTTCATCGACTGACCACCTCTCCTACGAGCAGTACTTC
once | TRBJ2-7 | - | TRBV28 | CASSRAGLSSYEQYF | TGTGCCAGCAGTCGGGCGGGATTGAGCTCCTACGAGCAGTACTTC
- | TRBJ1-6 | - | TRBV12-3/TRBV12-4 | CASTFGDSPLHF | TGTGCCAGCACCTTTGGAGATTCACCCCTCCACTTT
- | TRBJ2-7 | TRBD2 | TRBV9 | CASSVEATSAPTYEQYF | TGTGCCAGCAGCGTAGAGGCGACTAGCGCCCCAACTTACGAGCAGTACTTC
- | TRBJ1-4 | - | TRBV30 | CAWLARAGDEKLFF | TGTGCCTGGTTGGCTCGGGCGGGTGATGAAAAACTGTTTTTT
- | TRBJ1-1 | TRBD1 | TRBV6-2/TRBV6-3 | CASSYGQGPQGTEAFF | TGTGCCAGCAGTTACGGACAGGGACCCCAGGGCACTGAAGCTTTCTTT
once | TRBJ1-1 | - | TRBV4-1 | CASSLVMGAPEAFF | TGCGCCAGCAGCCTCGTGATGGGGGCCCCTGAAGCTTTCTTT
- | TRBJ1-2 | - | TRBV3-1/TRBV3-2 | CASSRNRADGYTF | TGTGCCAGCAGCCGCAACAGGGCTGATGGCTACACCTTC
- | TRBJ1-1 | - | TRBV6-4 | CASSPRGEAAFF | TGTGCCAGCAGTCCTAGAGGGGAGGCAGCTTTCTTT
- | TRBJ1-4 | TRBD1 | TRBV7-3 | CASSRSGGTGEKLFF | TGTGCCAGCAGCCGATCCGGAGGGACAGGTGAAAAACTGTTTTTT
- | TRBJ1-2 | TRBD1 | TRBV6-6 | CAASGTGDNYGYTF | TGTGCCGCCTCGGGGACAGGGGACAACTATGGCTACACCTTC
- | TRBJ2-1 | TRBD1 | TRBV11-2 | CASSLGGTANEQFF | TGTGCCAGCAGCTTAGGGGGGACAGCCAATGAGCAGTTCTTC
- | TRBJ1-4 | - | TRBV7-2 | CASSLRTGTNEKLFF | TGTGCCAGCAGCTTACGTACAGGGACTAATGAAAAACTGTTTTTT
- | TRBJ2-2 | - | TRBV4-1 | CASSRAGINTGELFF | TGCGCCAGCAGCCGGGCCGGGATCAACACCGGGGAGCTGTTTTTT
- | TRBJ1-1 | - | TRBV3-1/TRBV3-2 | CASSIGTEAFF | TGTGCCAGCAGCATTGGGACAGAAGCTTTCTTT
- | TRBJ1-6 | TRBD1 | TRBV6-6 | CASSLGDRDSPLHF | TGTGCCAGCAGTTTGGGGGACAGGGATTCACCCCTCCACTTT
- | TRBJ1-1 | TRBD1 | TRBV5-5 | CASSGTGDTEAFF | TGTGCCAGCAGCGGGACAGGGGATACTGAAGCTTTCTTT
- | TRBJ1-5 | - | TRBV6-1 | CASSEIRTYSNQPQHF | TGTGCCAGCAGTGAAATAAGGACTTATAGCAATCAGCCCCAGCATTTT
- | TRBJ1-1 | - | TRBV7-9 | CASSPQTEAFF | TGTGCCAGCAGCCCCCAAACTGAAGCTTTCTTT
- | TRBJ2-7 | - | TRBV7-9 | CASSFSGAYEQYF | TGTGCCAGCAGCTTTAGCGGTGCGTACGAGCAGTACTTC
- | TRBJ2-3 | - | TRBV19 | CASRRGGLDTDTQYF | TGTGCCAGTCGGAGGGGGGGGCTCGACACAGATACGCAGTATTTT
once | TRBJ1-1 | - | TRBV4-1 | CASSQDGRGNTEAFF | TGCGCCAGCAGCCAAGACGGGCGGGGGAACACTGAAGCTTTCTTT
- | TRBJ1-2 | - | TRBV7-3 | CASSAQTGNGYTF | TGTGCCAGCAGCGCACAAACAGGGAATGGCTACACCTTC
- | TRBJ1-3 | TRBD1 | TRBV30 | CAWGTGTGDLTGNTIYF | TGTGCCTGGGGGACCGGGACAGGGGATTTAACTGGAAACACCATATATTTT
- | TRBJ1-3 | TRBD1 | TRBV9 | CASSPRTGPNRNTIYF | TGTGCCAGCAGCCCCCGGACAGGCCCTAATCGAAACACCATATATTTT
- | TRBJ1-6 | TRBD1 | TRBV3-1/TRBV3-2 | CASSLSRGVANSPLHF | TGTGCCAGCAGCCTTAGCAGGGGGGTCGCGAATTCACCCCTCCACTTT
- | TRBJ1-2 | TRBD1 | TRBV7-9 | CASSLPLGTGEIGYGYTF | TGTGCCAGCAGCTTGCCGCTAGGTACAGGGGAAATCGGCTATGGCTACACCTTC
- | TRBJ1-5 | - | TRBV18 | CASSPGGNQPQHF | TGTGCCAGCTCACCGGGCGGCAATCAGCCCCAGCATTTT
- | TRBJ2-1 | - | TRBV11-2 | CASSLGPSHNEQFF | TGTGCCAGCAGCTTAGGGCCTAGCCACAATGAGCAGTTCTTC
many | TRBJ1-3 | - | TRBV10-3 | CAIGQEMDRNTIYF | TGTGCCATCGGACAAGAGATGGACCGAAACACCATATATTTT
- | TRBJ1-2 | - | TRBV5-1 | CASSPEGQNYGYTF | TGCGCCAGCAGCCCCGAAGGACAGAACTATGGCTACACCTTC
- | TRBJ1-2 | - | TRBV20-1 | CSASPLARNLGYTF | TGCAGTGCTAGTCCGCTTGCGCGGAACCTTGGCTACACCTTC
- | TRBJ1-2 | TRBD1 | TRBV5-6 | CASPGQDSSGYTF | TGTGCCAGCCCGGGACAGGACTCCTCGGGCTACACCTTC
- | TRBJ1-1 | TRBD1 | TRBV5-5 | CASSFTGQLDTEAFF | TGTGCCAGCAGCTTCACGGGACAGCTGGACACTGAAGCTTTCTTT
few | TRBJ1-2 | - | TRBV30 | CAWSRDRPYGYTF | TGTGCCTGGAGTAGAGACAGGCCCTATGGCTACACCTTC
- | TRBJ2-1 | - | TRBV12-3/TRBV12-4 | CASRQGLYNEQFF | TGTGCCAGCAGGCAGGGGCTCTACAATGAGCAGTTCTTC
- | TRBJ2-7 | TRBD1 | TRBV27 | CASSLDKPGQGSYEQYF | TGTGCCAGCAGTTTGGACAAACCGGGACAGGGCTCCTACGAGCAGTACTTC
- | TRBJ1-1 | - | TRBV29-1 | CSVANLQGHPNTEAFF | TGCAGCGTTGCGAACCTACAGGGACACCCGAACACTGAAGCTTTCTTT
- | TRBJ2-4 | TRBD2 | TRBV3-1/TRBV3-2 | CASSPGLAGAHDF | TGTGCCAGCAGCCCGGGACTAGCGGGGGCCCACGACTTC
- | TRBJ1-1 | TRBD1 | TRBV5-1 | CASSLAAGGETEAFF | TGCGCCAGCAGCTTGGCGGCAGGGGGCGAAACTGAAGCTTTCTTT
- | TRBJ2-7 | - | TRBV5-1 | CASSPGDRNYEQYF | TGCGCCAGCAGCCCGGGGGACAGAAACTACGAGCAGTACTTC
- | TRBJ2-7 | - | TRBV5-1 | CASSLEGQGQYF | TGCGCCAGCAGCTTGGAGGGCCAGGGGCAGTACTTC